A single sample gave rise to the 30 T cell receptor beta chains below, sequenced in a study of T cells in Graves' hyperthyroidism and ophthalmopathy. What was amplified from RNA transcripts were TCR beta CDR3 regions. An initial round of RT-PCR targeting the TCR CDR3 relied on the HTBI primer set. TCRdb ran MiXCR on the multiplex PCR reads and lists one entry per CDR3 protein. The data contain roughly 650,000 distinct CDR3 sequences, roughly 15% of them singletons. Input material: blood. These receptors were collected from a woman in her 40s with Graves' ophthalmopathy.

The CDR3, as DNA: TGTGCCAGCAGTTCCAGGGGACTAGCGGGAGGCCATGAGCAGTACTTC. Protein product: CASSSRGLAGGHEQYF. This chain joins TRBV12-3 or TRBV12-4 and TRBJ2-7, with 15 bases lining up with TRBD2. This CDR3 region has 16 residues. V gave up 4 bases and J gave up 7 bases; unmatched junction bases: 8.

This clonotype was detected a few times. The chain combines TRBV18 with TRBJ2-5; D possibly corresponds to TRBD2 (6 bases). This CDR3 is built from 14 residues. Per the germline V gene, CDR1 is KGHSH and CDR2 is LQKENI. The V and J ends lost 0 bases and 4 bases respectively, with 9 bases between them. The chain's CDR3 is CASSPPPGGETQYF. The CDR3 coding sequence is TGTGCCAGCTCACCACCCCCCGGGGGAGAGACCCAGTACTTC.

The chain uses TRBV12-3 or TRBV12-4 and TRBJ2-2; 8 nucleotides match TRBD2. The CDR3 spans 15 residues. V lost 6 bases and J lost 4; bases outside the gene matches: 7. The CDR3 spells CASSPGLVPTGELFF. CDR3 in DNA: TGTGCCAGCAGCCCGGGACTAGTGCCCACCGGGGAGCTGTTTTTT.

The chain carries TRBV9 and TRBJ1-4, with D tentatively TRBD1 (5 bases). The CDR3 contains 14 residues. Trimming shortened V by 7 bases and J by 0 bases, and 10 bases separated the two germline ends. The V gene's germline CDR1 is SGDLS and CDR2 YYNGEE. CDR3 coding DNA: TGTGCCAGCGGCGCGACAGCAACTAATGAAAAACTGTTTTTT. This gives the protein CASGATATNEKLFF.

This clonotype was observed many times. V and J are TRBV30 and TRBJ1-1; possible D gene TRBD1, 6 bases. From germline, CDR1 is GTSNPN and CDR2 SVGIG (reference sequence). The V end lost 0 bases, the J end lost 4 bases, and 15 bases lay between the germline ends. CDR3 length: 15 residues. In nucleotides, the CDR3 is TGTGCCTGGAGTGTTCGGACAGCGGCGAGCACTGAAGCTTTCTTT. This sequence encodes CAWSVRTAASTEAFF.

This clonotype was counted ten times or more. The genes are TRBV10-3 and TRBJ2-7, with 8 bases that match TRBD2. Germline CDR1 and CDR2: ENHRY and SYGVKD. J gave up 4 bases and V 8 bases, and 4 bases lay outside the gene matches. CDR3 length: 12 residues. CDR3 loop: CAIGREEYEQYF. The CDR3 DNA sequence: TGTGCCATCGGGCGGGAGGAATACGAGCAGTACTTC.

This clonotype was detected only a few times. CDR3 nucleotides: TGCGCCAGCAGTGACGGATCGGGACAGGGGATTTATGGCTACACCTTC. Protein sequence: CASSDGSGQGIYGYTF. The chain employs TRBV4-1 and TRBJ1-2, with 10 nucleotides matching TRBD1. The CDR3 spans 16 residues. V gave up 6 bases and J gave up 5 bases; unmatched junction bases: 12. The V gene's germline CDR1 is MGHRA and CDR2 YSYEKL.

The chain is built from TRBV19 and TRBJ2-7; D may be TRBD2 (6 bases). The CDR3 contains 15 residues. Germline-derived CDR1 and CDR2 are LNHDA and SQIVND (reference sequence). V lost 5 bases and J lost 2, with 16 bases in between. The CDR3 reads CASSSGSRMPYEQYF. The CDR3 nucleotides are TGTGCCAGTAGTTCCGGGAGCAGGATGCCCTACGAGCAGTACTTC. Full variable domain (remainder filled in from reference TRBV19 and TRBJ2-7): DGGITQSPKYLFRKEGQNVTLSCEQNLNHDAMYWYRQDPGQGLRLIYYSQIVNDFQKGDIAEGYSVSREKKESFPLTVTSAQKNPTAFYLCASSSGSRMPYEQYFGPGTRLTVT.

V gene TRBV19 combines with J gene TRBJ1-2, with a tentative D call TRBD1 (6 bases). CDR1 is LNHDA and CDR2 is SQIVND in the germline V gene (reference sequence). V was cut by 5 bases and J by 3 bases, with 16 bases left in between. The CDR3 consists of 15 residues. The CDR3 loop is CASSPRPGDHYGYTF. The CDR3 coding sequence is TGTGCCAGTAGTCCCCGGCCAGGGGATCACTATGGCTACACCTTC.

This clonotype was seen ten or more times. The chain is built from TRBV12-3 or TRBV12-4 and TRBJ2-7, with 12 nucleotides matching TRBD2. This CDR3 region has 14 residues. V was pared by 5 bases and J by 6 bases, with 5 bases of the junction left unmatched. The DNA for the CDR3 is TGTGCCAGCAGTCGACTAGCGGGAGAGTCCGAGCAGTACTTC. Its translation is CASSRLAGESEQYF.

The sample holds many counts of this clonotype. As DNA, the CDR3 is TGTGCCAGCAGTTTCCGACAGGGGGGATACACCGGGGAGCTGTTTTTT. Translation: CASSFRQGGYTGELFF. This chain connects TRBV12-3 or TRBV12-4 to TRBJ2-2, with TRBD1 matching over 9 bases. Trimming at V came to 3 bases and at J to 3 bases, leaving 5 bases not matched to a gene. The CDR3 totals 16 residues.

This clonotype was seen ten or more times. The chain joins TRBV28 to TRBJ1-2; D not certain. The CDR3 is made up of 13 amino acids. Germline V gene lookup returns CDR1 MDHEN and CDR2 SYDVKM. V lost 3 bases, J lost 4 bases, and 9 bases lay in between. The CDR3 loop reads CASSLKQTYGYTF. The CDR3 DNA reads TGTGCCAGCAGTTTGAAACAGACCTATGGCTACACCTTC.

This clonotype occurred many times. The V and J genes are TRBV11-2 and TRBJ2-3; 12 bases fit TRBD2. This CDR3 region has 13 residues. Trimming took 1 base from V and 14 from J; bases not matched to a gene: 4. The germline V gene has CDR1 SGHAT and CDR2 FQNNGV. The CDR3 DNA reads as TGTGCCAGCAGCTTAGCCTCTAGCGGGAGGGGGTATTTT. This gives the protein CASSLASSGRGYF.

This clonotype was counted many times. The V gene is TRBV5-1, the J gene TRBJ2-3, with 9 positions matching TRBD1. The CDR3 is 17 residues long. The J segment lost 4 bases and the V segment lost 1 base, leaving 10 bases of the junction unmatched. Germline CDR1 is SGHRS and CDR2 is YFSETQ. CDR3 in amino acids: CASSLLPGQGSADTQYF. The CDR3 DNA is TGCGCCAGCAGCTTGCTTCCGGGACAGGGTTCAGCAGATACGCAGTATTTT.

The rearrangement joins TRBV28 to TRBJ1-5; 8 bases fit TRBD1. The CDR3 is made up of 16 amino acids. The germline V gene has CDR1 MDHEN and CDR2 SYDVKM. Trimming cost V 4 bases and J 4 bases; bases outside gene matches: 9. DNA of the CDR3: TGTGCCAGCAGTTCCGGGACAGGAGAGGTGAATCAGCCCCAGCATTTT. It codes for CASSSGTGEVNQPQHF.

Many counts were recorded for this clonotype. The V call is TRBV7-2, the J call TRBJ2-3; a possible D gene is TRBD2 (5 bases). The CDR3 totals 13 residues. In germline, CDR1 is SGHTA, CDR2 FQGNSA. V gave up 3 bases and J gave up 6 bases, with 10 bases separating them. The CDR3 loop reads CASSFGVSDTQYF. As DNA, the CDR3 is TGTGCCAGCAGCTTCGGGGTTTCGGATACGCAGTATTTT.

J is TRBJ2-7 and V is TRBV4-2; D remains unclear. Germline loops: CDR1 LGHNA, CDR2 YNFKEQ. The germline V and J ends were trimmed by 5 bases and 4 bases, with 9 bases remaining between them. The CDR3 spans 12 residues. CDR3 amino acids: CASSLKQYEQYF. As DNA, the CDR3 is TGTGCCAGCAGCTTAAAACAGTACGAGCAGTACTTC.

This clonotype came up a few times. The rearrangement joins TRBV7-9 to TRBJ2-5; D perhaps matches TRBD2 (6 bases). V gave up 8 bases and J gave up 3 bases, with 16 bases separating them. This CDR3 comprises 14 residues. CDR1 SEHNR and CDR2 FQNEAQ come from the germline V gene (reference sequence). CDR3: CASAQGSGEETQYF. CDR3 nucleotides: TGTGCCAGCGCGCAGGGCTCGGGAGAAGAGACCCAGTACTTC. Full variable domain (missing parts from reference TRBV7-9 and TRBJ2-5): DTGVSQNPRHKITKRGQNVTFRCDPISEHNRLYWYRQTLGQGPEFLTYFQNEAQLEKSRLLSDRFSAERPKGSFSTLEIQRTEQGDSAMYLCASAQGSGEETQYFGPGTRLLVL.

This clonotype showed up many times. V is TRBV2 and J is TRBJ2-7; TRBD1 aligns across 8 bases. CDR3 length: 12 amino acids. CDR1 and CDR2 from the germline V gene are SNHLY and FYNNEI. The ends lost 7 bases at V and 7 bases at J; junction bases unmatched: 6. In DNA, the CDR3 is TGTGCCAGCACCTGGACAGGGACAGAGCAGTACTTC. It is translated as CASTWTGTEQYF.

This clonotype was observed many times. The J gene is TRBJ2-2, the V gene TRBV11-2; TRBD2 is a possible D gene (5 bases). The CDR3 runs 14 residues. Germline V gene lookup returns CDR1 SGHAT and CDR2 FQNNGV. The ends were cut back, 4 bases at V and 2 bases at J, with 8 bases in the middle. DNA of the CDR3: TGTGCCAGCAGCTCTGACTACAACACCGGGGAGCTGTTTTTT. This codes for CASSSDYNTGELFF.

J is TRBJ2-3 and V is TRBV18, with D possibly TRBD1 on 7 matching bases. V was cut by 3 bases and J by 0 bases, with 16 bases left in between. The CDR3 loop spans 17 amino acids. Germline-derived CDR1 and CDR2 are KGHSH and LQKENI. Here the CDR3 reads CASSPAGGSASTDTQYF. The CDR3 nucleotides are TGTGCCAGCTCACCGGCAGGGGGGTCAGCTAGCACAGATACGCAGTATTTT. The variable domain in full, completed from reference TRBV18 and TRBJ2-3, reads NAGVMQNPRHLVRRRGQEARLRCSPMKGHSHVYWYRQLPEEGLKFMVYLQKENIIDESGMPKERFSAEFPKEGPSILRIQQVVRGDSAAYFCASSPAGGSASTDTQYFGPGTRLTVL.

The V call is TRBV5-1, the J call TRBJ1-3; TRBD1 is a possible D gene (5 bases). CDR3 size: 16 residues. Germline values: CDR1 SGHRS, CDR2 YFSETQ. Trimming pared 4 bases from V and 0 bases from J, leaving 14 bases between. In DNA, the CDR3 is TGCGCCAGCAGCACCGAGACAGTAAACTCTGGAAACACCATATATTTT. Its protein is CASSTETVNSGNTIYF. The variable domain in full, completed from reference TRBV5-1 and TRBJ1-3, reads KAGVTQTPRYLIKTRGQQVTLSCSPISGHRSVSWYQQTPGQGLQFLFEYFSETQRNKGNFPGRFSGRQFSNSRSEMNVSTLELGDSALYLCASSTETVNSGNTIYFGEGSWLTVV.

As to this clonotype: One end of the junction varies from germline; a read error may be responsible. This chain links TRBV2 with TRBJ2-1, with TRBD2 matching 10 bases. The CDR3 contains 17 residues. Germline values: CDR1 SNHLY, CDR2 FYNNEI. The CDR3 spells CATSDPPTSGVSDEQFF. The CDR3 DNA reads TGTGCCACCAGTGATCCACCAACTAGCGGGGTATCGGATGAGCAGTTCTTC. Full variable domain (rest looked up from reference TRBV2 and TRBJ2-1): EPEVTQTPSHQVTQMGQEVILRCVPISNHLYFYWYRQILGQKVEFLVSFYNNEISEKSEIFDDQFSVERPDGSNFTLKIRSTKLEDSAMYFCATSDPPTSGVSDEQFFGPGTRLTVL.

This clonotype occurred many times. The chain uses TRBV12-3 or TRBV12-4 and TRBJ2-1, with TRBD2 identical over 8 bases. After removal of 3 bases from V and 8 bases from J, the junction contained 12 bases not matched to a gene. The CDR3 totals 16 residues. The CDR3, as DNA: TGTGCCAGCAGTTTGGGGAGGCGGGGGGCGACCTATGAGCAGTTCTTC. Translated, it gives CASSLGRRGATYEQFF.

This clonotype was seen at least ten times. The chain employs TRBV28 and TRBJ1-1, with D hard to call. V lost 5 bases, J lost 4 bases, and 17 bases lay in between. This CDR3 contains 15 residues. Germline-derived CDR1 and CDR2 are MDHEN and SYDVKM. The CDR3 DNA reads TGTGCCAGCAGTCCCGACCCGGGTATCGTCACTGAAGCTTTCTTT. Its protein is CASSPDPGIVTEAFF.

This clonotype was recorded at least ten times. Written as DNA, the CDR3 is TGTGCCAGCGAGGCGGCTCAGGGAGATACGCAGTATTTT. Translation: CASEAAQGDTQYF. The rearrangement uses TRBV5-5 and TRBJ2-3; a possible D gene is TRBD1 (5 bases). The CDR3 runs 13 residues. CDR1 and CDR2 from the germline V gene are SGHKS and YYEKEE (reference sequence). Trimming pared 7 bases from V and 5 bases from J, leaving 14 bases between. Filled out from reference TRBV5-5 and TRBJ2-3, the complete variable domain reads DAGVTQSPTHLIKTRGQQVTLRCSPISGHKSVSWYQQVLGQGPQFIFQYYEKEERGRGNFPDRFSARQFPNYSSELNVNALLLGDSALYLCASEAAQGDTQYFGPGTRLTVL.

This clonotype has a count of ten or more. The chain has TRBV5-1 and TRBJ2-3; 9 positions agree with TRBD1. This CDR3 spans 15 amino acids. Germline trimming cut 4 bases from V and 6 bases from J; bases unmatched to any gene: 9. The germline V gene has CDR1 SGHRS and CDR2 YFSETQ. CDR3 loop: CASSRDRVGLDTQYF. DNA of the CDR3: TGCGCCAGCAGCCGGGACAGGGTCGGACTGGATACGCAGTATTTT.

V usage is TRBV6-2 or TRBV6-3 and J usage is TRBJ1-1; a weak D match, TRBD1 (5 bases). Germline assignment: CDR1 MNHEY and CDR2 SVGEGT. CDR3 length: 13 amino acids. Trimming cost V 6 bases and J 6 bases, with 14 bases left between them. The CDR3 DNA follows: TGTGCCAGCAGGGATAGGGGAAATTCTGAAGCTTTCTTT. As protein: CASRDRGNSEAFF.

The J gene is TRBJ2-2, the V gene TRBV2; 8 bases map to TRBD1. The germline gives CDR1 SNHLY, CDR2 FYNNEI. There are 16 residues in the CDR3. Trimming took 7 bases from V and 1 from J; bases not matched to a gene: 8. The CDR3 nucleotides read TGTGCCAGCAATCAACCCGGGACAGGGAACACCGGGGAGCTGTTTTTT. It codes for CASNQPGTGNTGELFF. The full variable domain, with the rest looked up from reference TRBV2 and TRBJ2-2, is EPEVTQTPSHQVTQMGQEVILRCVPISNHLYFYWYRQILGQKVEFLVSFYNNEISEKSEIFDDQFSVERPDGSNFTLKIRSTKLEDSAMYFCASNQPGTGNTGELFFGEGSRLTVL.

Worth noting for this clonotype: A much more abundant neighbour one base away suggests this may be a read error. This rearrangement joins TRBV6-1 to TRBJ2-5, with 7 bases matching TRBD2. The V and J ends lost 5 bases and 2 bases, in that order; junction bases with no gene match: 8. The germline gives CDR1 MNHNS, CDR2 SASEGT. This CDR3 comprises 15 residues. This CDR3 reads CASSHNRDYQETQYF. CDR3 nucleotide sequence: TGTGCCAGCAGTCACAACCGGGACTATCAAGAGACCCAGTACTTC.